The 23 T cell receptor beta chains below come from one sample, sequenced in a study of identical twins. TCRdb redid the calling of the 5' RACE reads with MiXCR, one entry per CDR3 protein. The sample holds some 500,000 distinct CDR3 sequences; nearly 10% are singletons and the top ten take approximately 3.2%. The same data also contributed to another study, on yellow fever vaccine responses in identical twins.

The material sequenced was PBMCs. Receptor source: a woman aged 18-29 years in good health.

This clonotype has only a few counts. V gene TRBV7-2 combines with J gene TRBJ2-3; 9 bases align to TRBD1. Trimming cost V 4 bases and J 10 bases; bases outside gene matches: 15. This CDR3 comprises 16 residues. CDR1 SGHTA and CDR2 FQGNSA come from the germline V gene. The CDR3 sequence is CASSSSPGQGYPPQYF. As DNA, the CDR3 is TGTGCCAGCAGCTCGTCACCGGGACAGGGTTACCCCCCGCAGTATTTT.

This clonotype was recorded at least ten times. V and J are TRBV28 and TRBJ1-6; no reliable D call. Germline V CDR1 and CDR2: MDHEN, SYDVKM. Trimming cost V 4 bases and J 9 bases, with 16 bases left between them. The CDR3 has 15 amino acids. The CDR3 spells CASSSTTSHSSPLHF. The CDR3 DNA is TGTGCCAGCAGTTCAACAACTTCTCATAGTTCACCCCTCCACTTT.

The chain has TRBV2 and TRBJ2-3; tentatively, D is TRBD1 (5 bases). Germline V gives CDR1 SNHLY, CDR2 FYNNEI. V was cut by 7 bases and J by 0 bases, with 8 bases left in between. The CDR3 extends over 13 amino acids. Here the CDR3 DNA reads TGTGCCAGCACTAGACAGAGCACAGATACGCAGTATTTT. It is translated as CASTRQSTDTQYF.

This sequence joins TRBV10-3 and TRBJ2-7, with D uncertain. Trimming took 8 bases from V and 0 from J, leaving 11 bases between them. The CDR3 covers 13 residues. Per the germline V gene, CDR1 is ENHRY and CDR2 is SYGVKD. This CDR3 reads CAISTVNSYEQYF. CDR3 DNA: TGTGCCATCTCTACGGTAAACTCCTACGAGCAGTACTTC.

At least ten counts were recorded for this clonotype. The chain couples TRBV5-8 to TRBJ2-7, with 12 bases identical to TRBD2. CDR1 and CDR2 from the germline V gene are SGHTS and YDEGEE. The CDR3 extends over 14 amino acids. J was trimmed by 2 bases and V by 5 bases; bases with no gene match: 2. The CDR3 reads CASRRLAGAYEQYF. In nucleotides, the CDR3 is TGTGCCAGCAGGAGACTAGCGGGAGCCTACGAGCAGTACTTC.

This clonotype has a handful of counts. The chain couples TRBV5-1 to TRBJ2-7, with a tentative D call TRBD2 (7 bases). V was shortened by 0 bases and J by 7 bases, with 17 bases between the two germline ends. The CDR3 covers 15 residues. In germline, CDR1 is SGHRS, CDR2 YFSETQ. CDR3 nucleotides: TGCGCCAGCAGCTTGGCTGTGGGGGGGCCCGAGGAGCAGTACTTC. This translates into CASSLAVGGPEEQYF.

The chain couples TRBV4-1 to TRBJ1-3; D remains ambiguous. Trimming stripped 1 base from V and 1 base from J, with 8 bases between. The CDR3 spans 15 residues. In germline, CDR1 is MGHRA, CDR2 YSYEKL. The CDR3 sequence: CASSQGVGSGNTIYF. The CDR3, as DNA: TGCGCCAGCAGCCAAGGAGTTGGGTCTGGAAACACCATATATTTT.

There are many counts of this clonotype. The chain links TRBV9 to TRBJ2-5, with TRBD2 identical over 7 bases. CDR1 is SGDLS and CDR2 is YYNGEE in the germline V gene. V lost 4 bases and J lost 2; bases outside the gene matches: 8. This CDR3 is built from 15 residues. DNA of the CDR3: TGTGCCAGCAGCCCAGCGGGTAGCGGGCAAGAGACCCAGTACTTC. Its translation is CASSPAGSGQETQYF.

This clonotype was detected many times. This CDR3 reads CASSDRTAIPGELFF. CDR3 nucleotides: TGTGCCAGCAGCGACCGGACAGCCATACCCGGGGAGCTGTTTTTT. V and J are TRBV5-5 and TRBJ2-2; D possibly corresponds to TRBD1 (6 bases). This CDR3 comprises 15 residues. Trimming took 4 bases from V and 6 from J, leaving 16 bases between them. Germline values: CDR1 SGHKS, CDR2 YYEKEE (reference sequence).

J is TRBJ1-5 and V is TRBV5-1; 8 bases align to TRBD1. This CDR3 is built from 19 residues. Germline assignment: CDR1 SGHRS and CDR2 YFSETQ. V dropped 0 bases and J dropped 6; count of bases not matched to a gene: 17. The CDR3 here is CASSLAGPGGPLHSQPQHF. The CDR3 nucleotides are TGCGCCAGCAGCTTGGCCGGGCCAGGGGGCCCTCTCCACAGTCAGCCCCAGCATTTT. Filled out from reference TRBV5-1 and TRBJ1-5, the complete variable domain reads KAGVTQTPRYLIKTRGQQVTLSCSPISGHRSVSWYQQTPGQGLQFLFEYFSETQRNKGNFPGRFSGRQFSNSRSEMNVSTLELGDSALYLCASSLAGPGGPLHSQPQHFGDGTRLSIL.

This clonotype was detected a few times. The V call is TRBV28, the J call TRBJ1-6, with D tentatively TRBD1 (5 bases). The germline V gene encodes CDR1 MDHEN and CDR2 SYDVKM. V shed 4 bases and J shed 11 bases, with 18 bases lying between them. The CDR3 extends over 15 amino acids. The CDR3 here is CASSSTGPHSTPLHF. For the CDR3, the DNA is TGTGCCAGCAGTTCTACGGGGCCCCACTCCACACCCCTCCACTTT. The full variable domain, in which reference TRBV28 and TRBJ1-6 provide the parts outside the CDR3, is DVKVTQSSRYLVKRTGEKVFLECVQDMDHENMFWYRQDPGLGLRLIYFSYDVKMKEKGDIPEGYSVSREKKERFSLILESASTNQTSMYLCASSSTGPHSTPLHFGNGTRLTVT.

This clonotype was recorded many times. This sequence joins TRBV5-1 and TRBJ2-6; D gene uncertain. Germline V gene sequence: CDR1 SGHRS, CDR2 YFSETQ. V lost 4 bases to trimming and J lost 1 base, with 9 bases between them. The CDR3 consists of 15 residues. The CDR3, as DNA: TGCGCCAGCAGCCCCATATTGTCTGGGGCCAACGTCCTGACTTTC. Translating it yields CASSPILSGANVLTF.

The chain carries TRBV20-1 and TRBJ2-7; no firm D call. CDR1 and CDR2 (germline): DFQATT, SNEGSKA (reference sequence). Deletions cut 0 bases from V and 4 bases from J, with 19 bases between. The CDR3 spans 16 residues. The CDR3 protein is CSARDRFGALGYEQYF. Here the CDR3 DNA reads TGCAGTGCTAGAGATCGGTTCGGTGCCCTGGGATACGAGCAGTACTTC.

This clonotype turned up a few times. This chain uses TRBV25-1 with TRBJ2-5, with 10 bases aligning to TRBD2. J gave up 5 bases and V 8 bases, and 17 bases lay outside the gene matches. Germline loops: CDR1 MGHDK, CDR2 SYGVNS. CDR3 length: 17 amino acids. CDR3 protein: CASLGLGLAAIGETQYF. The CDR3, as DNA: TGTGCCAGCTTGGGCCTCGGACTAGCGGCAATTGGGGAGACCCAGTACTTC.

This clonotype came up many times. The V call is TRBV2, the J call TRBJ2-7; D possibly corresponds to TRBD1 (6 bases). Trimming pared 6 bases from V and 7 bases from J, leaving 13 bases between. Germline assignment: CDR1 SNHLY and CDR2 FYNNEI. This CDR3 has 12 residues. CDR3 region: CASSYNGQEQYF. CDR3 nucleotides: TGTGCCAGCAGCTACAATGGACAGGAGCAGTACTTC.

This CDR3 reads CASSFRLEDTQYF. In DNA form, the CDR3 reads TGTGCCAGCAGCTTCCGACTTGAAGATACGCAGTATTTT. V and J are TRBV9 and TRBJ2-3; unclear D gene. Germline assignment: CDR1 SGDLS and CDR2 YYNGEE. The CDR3 is 13 residues long. Trimming pared 4 bases from V and 5 bases from J, leaving 11 bases between.

This clonotype was counted between two and nine times. V is TRBV5-1 and J is TRBJ2-1, with no clear D. This CDR3 has 15 amino acids. Deletions cut 4 bases from V and 0 bases from J, with 11 bases between. CDR1 is SGHRS, CDR2 YFSETQ, per germline. The CDR3 loop reads CASSNFPSSYNEQFF. The CDR3 DNA follows: TGCGCCAGCAGCAACTTTCCGTCCTCCTACAATGAGCAGTTCTTC.

Many counts were recorded for this clonotype. The chain has TRBV29-1 and TRBJ2-5, with D unclear. Trimming cost V 4 bases and J 3 bases, with 9 bases left between them. This CDR3 spans 12 amino acids. Looked up from germline, CDR1 is SQVTM and CDR2 is ANQGSEA. This CDR3 reads CSVVWTEETQYF. Written as DNA, the CDR3 is TGCAGCGTTGTATGGACGGAAGAGACCCAGTACTTC.

This clonotype was picked up a small number of times. CDR3 in amino acids: CASSELIAGGPGETQYF. CDR3 DNA: TGTGCCAGCAGCGAATTAATAGCGGGAGGGCCAGGGGAGACCCAGTACTTC. The rearrangement joins TRBV7-9 to TRBJ2-5; 11 bases line up with TRBD2. CDR1 SEHNR and CDR2 FQNEAQ come from the germline V gene (reference sequence). With V trimmed by 5 bases and J by 5 bases, 13 bases remained unmatched. The CDR3 extends over 17 amino acids.

This clonotype was seen only a few times. J is TRBJ2-7 and V is TRBV7-8; 9 positions agree with TRBD2. V gave up 3 bases and J gave up 3 bases; unmatched junction bases: 6. The CDR3 is made up of 15 amino acids. CDR1 SGHVS and CDR2 FQNEAQ come from the germline V gene. This chain's CDR3 is CASSLSGGTHYEQYF. The CDR3 bases are TGTGCCAGCAGCTTGAGCGGGGGGACCCACTACGAGCAGTACTTC.

This clonotype was seen a handful of times. V usage is TRBV28 and J usage is TRBJ2-7; 13 positions agree with TRBD2. The trim removed 6 bases at V and 3 bases at J, leaving 5 bases unmatched. Germline V gene data show CDR1 as MDHEN and CDR2 as SYDVKM. The CDR3 extends over 15 amino acids. Here the CDR3 DNA reads TGTGCCAGCAGCCCGGGACTAGCGGGATACTACGAGCAGTACTTC. It yields the protein CASSPGLAGYYEQYF.

In this sample, this clonotype turned up many times. The chain carries TRBV20-1 and TRBJ2-7; 9 bases are a match to TRBD1. Losses at the gene ends were 0 bases for V and 4 bases for J; bases not matched to a gene: 7. CDR1 DFQATT and CDR2 SNEGSKA come from the germline V gene (reference sequence). The CDR3 contains 15 residues. The CDR3, as DNA: TGCAGTGCTAGAGATTTTGGACAGGGGACTTACGAGCAGTACTTC. The encoded protein is CSARDFGQGTYEQYF.

The V gene is TRBV7-6, the J gene TRBJ2-2; 13 nucleotides match TRBD2. This CDR3 spans 14 amino acids. The germline gives CDR1 SGHVS, CDR2 FNYEAQ. Losses at the gene ends were 4 bases for V and 13 bases for J; bases not matched to a gene: 6. CDR3: CASSSQLAGGPLFF. CDR3 nucleotides: TGTGCCAGCAGCTCCCAACTAGCGGGGGGGCCGCTGTTTTTT.